Presented here are 27 T cell receptor beta chains from one specimen sequenced in a study of response to subunit inactivated influenza vaccine. TCRdb re-called the RT-PCR reads through MiXCR, storing one row per CDR3 protein. The sample carries around 850,000 distinct CDR3 sequences, roughly 18% recorded once. Sample: PBMCs from blood, taken about 5 days after vaccination. The receptors derive from a man aged 50 to 60 who received an inactivated influenza vaccine.

This clonotype was seen more than once but under ten times. The gene calls are TRBV12-3 or TRBV12-4 and TRBJ2-2, with TRBD1 matching over 10 bases. The CDR3 runs to 16 residues. V trimming: 5 bases; J trimming: 2 bases; junction bases outside the gene matches: 5. CDR3 sequence (DNA): TGTGCCAGCAGTATGACAGGGGGCTCAAACACCGGGGAGCTGTTTTTT. It codes for CASSMTGGSNTGELFF.

This clonotype was observed a few times. The chain links TRBV5-6 to TRBJ2-7; 10 bases line up with TRBD1. The V segment lost 4 bases and the J segment 3 bases; nucleotides outside the gene matches: 10. CDR3 length: 16 amino acids. Germline V gene lookup returns CDR1 SGHDT and CDR2 YYEEEE. CDR3 bases: TGTGCCAGCAGCCGGTTCTCGGGACAGGGGATCTACGAGCAGTACTTC. The encoded protein is CASSRFSGQGIYEQYF.

This clonotype was seen more than once but under ten times. The chain joins TRBV11-2 to TRBJ2-1, with 16 bases matching TRBD2. CDR3 length equals 17 residues. With 4 bases clipped from V and 9 bases from J, the junction kept 9 bases outside the gene matches. Germline CDR1 is SGHAT and CDR2 is FQNNGV. CDR3 in DNA: TGTGCCAGCAGCTCGGGACTAGCGGGGGGGCGGTTTGGTGAGCAGTTCTTC. It is translated as CASSSGLAGGRFGEQFF.

In this sample, this clonotype turned up a few times. This chain's CDR3 is CASSAISSSPKNIQYF. Written as DNA, the CDR3 is TGCGCCAGCAGCGCTATATCATCCTCACCCAAAAACATTCAGTACTTC. J is TRBJ2-4 and V is TRBV5-1; no reliable D call. The V end was cut by 4 bases, the J end by 2 bases, with 16 bases between. The length of the CDR3 is 16 residues. CDR1 is SGHRS, CDR2 YFSETQ, per germline.

The chain is built from TRBV5-1 and TRBJ1-1, with D perhaps matching TRBD1 (6 bases). V was shortened by 4 bases and J by 3 bases, with 13 bases between the two germline ends. The CDR3 runs to 14 residues. CDR1 and CDR2 (germline): SGHRS, YFSETQ. The CDR3 DNA follows: TGCGCCAGCAGCAAATCAGGGGATCACACTGAAGCTTTCTTT. It yields the protein CASSKSGDHTEAFF.

In this sample, this clonotype turned up a few times. V usage is TRBV27 and J usage is TRBJ1-5; D ambiguous. CDR1 and CDR2 from the germline V gene are MNHEY and SMNVEV (reference sequence). V shed 0 bases and J shed 0 bases, with 15 bases lying between them. The CDR3 consists of 18 residues. CDR3 residues: CASSLSTRRIYSNQPQHF. The CDR3 coding sequence is TGTGCCAGCAGTTTATCGACTAGGCGGATCTATAGCAATCAGCCCCAGCATTTT.

This clonotype came up many times. This chain joins TRBV11-2 and TRBJ2-7; TRBD2 matches at 10 bases. V was pared by 5 bases and J by 3 bases, with 10 bases of the junction left unmatched. This CDR3 is 16 amino acids long. Germline assignment: CDR1 SGHAT and CDR2 FQNNGV. The CDR3: CASSPFPSGGDYEQYF. CDR3 nucleotide sequence: TGTGCCAGCAGCCCCTTCCCCAGCGGGGGGGACTACGAGCAGTACTTC.

This clonotype turned up a few times. The V gene is TRBV11-2, the J gene TRBJ2-7; D call uncertain. CDR1 is SGHAT, CDR2 FQNNGV, per germline. The CDR3 runs 14 residues. Deletions cut 1 base from V and 4 bases from J, with 11 bases between. In DNA form, the CDR3 reads TGTGCCAGCAGCTTAGGTGAGGTAGCTTACGAGCAGTACTTC. Translation gives CASSLGEVAYEQYF.

This clonotype showed up many times. The chain combines TRBV12-3 or TRBV12-4 with TRBJ2-5; possibly TRBD2 for D (5 bases). Deletions cut 6 bases from V and 5 bases from J, with 10 bases between. The CDR3 length is 12 residues. The CDR3 DNA reads as TGTGCCAGCAGAGGGCGAGGGGAGACCCAGTACTTC. The encoded protein is CASRGRGETQYF.

The chain has TRBV19 and TRBJ2-2; D is uncertain. The CDR3 has 13 amino acids. Deletions cut 3 bases from V and 7 bases from J, with 9 bases between. The germline CDR1 and CDR2 sequences are LNHDA and SQIVND (reference sequence). This chain's CDR3 is CASSIGPSGELFF. In DNA form, the CDR3 reads TGTGCCAGTAGTATCGGGCCTAGCGGGGAGCTGTTTTTT.

The chain couples TRBV5-1 to TRBJ1-4, with D unresolved. Germline values: CDR1 SGHRS, CDR2 YFSETQ. Deletions cut 0 bases from V and 5 bases from J, with 11 bases between. This CDR3 region has 15 residues. CDR3: CASSLEPSRNEKLFF. CDR3 bases: TGCGCCAGCAGCTTGGAACCCAGCCGAAATGAAAAACTGTTTTTT.

This clonotype was detected ten times or more. The CDR3 DNA sequence: TGTGCCAGCAGTTTACGACTAGCGGGAGACAATGAGCAGTTCTTC. It encodes CASSLRLAGDNEQFF. This chain joins TRBV12-3 or TRBV12-4 and TRBJ2-1; TRBD2 agrees at 12 bases. CDR3 length: 15 residues. V lost 2 bases to trimming and J lost 5 bases; unmatched junction nucleotides: 1.

This clonotype was found many times. The genes are TRBV20-1 and TRBJ2-1; a possible D gene is TRBD2 (7 bases). The CDR3 runs 14 residues. Germline CDR1 reads DFQATT; CDR2 reads SNEGSKA (reference sequence). Trimming pared 3 bases from V and 6 bases from J, leaving 15 bases between. CDR3 loop: CSASYGGGANEQFF. In DNA form, the CDR3 reads TGCAGTGCTAGTTATGGGGGGGGGGCCAATGAGCAGTTCTTC.

This clonotype was seen a handful of times. This rearrangement joins TRBV5-6 to TRBJ2-1; 13 bases match TRBD2. CDR1 SGHDT and CDR2 YYEEEE come from the germline V gene. The CDR3 length is 15 residues. V gave up 6 bases and J gave up 11 bases; unmatched junction bases: 11. CDR3 amino acids: CASTMGLAGSRQQFF. DNA of the CDR3: TGTGCCAGCACCATGGGACTAGCGGGATCACGACAGCAGTTCTTC.

This chain uses TRBV29-1 with TRBJ2-2, with a tentative D call TRBD1 (5 bases). CDR3 size: 13 residues. Trimming pared 4 bases from V and 5 bases from J, leaving 11 bases between. CDR1 is SQVTM and CDR2 is ANQGSEA in the germline V gene. CDR3 sequence reads: CSVGTRRTGELFF. The CDR3 DNA follows: TGCAGCGTTGGGACACGGAGAACCGGGGAGCTGTTTTTT.

This clonotype was detected many times. V gene TRBV11-2 combines with J gene TRBJ2-7, with 9 bases fitting TRBD1. The CDR3 runs 20 residues. Germline-derived CDR1 and CDR2 are SGHAT and FQNNGV. Losses at the gene ends were 4 bases for V and 1 base for J; bases not matched to a gene: 20. Written as DNA, the CDR3 is TGTGCCAGCAGCTCGAGACGCAACCGGGACAGGGAAAGCCGATCCTACGAGCAGTACTTC. It codes for CASSSRRNRDRESRSYEQYF.

This clonotype was counted at least ten times. The chain combines TRBV25-1 with TRBJ1-2; TRBD1 agrees at 7 bases. This CDR3 spans 13 amino acids. CDR1 and CDR2 (germline): MGHDK, SYGVNS. V shed 3 bases, J shed 2 bases, and the junction held 0 bases outside the gene matches. The CDR3 nucleotides read TGTGCCAGCAGTGAGGGACAGAACTATGGCTACACCTTC. Residues: CASSEGQNYGYTF.

This clonotype has a handful of counts. The chain links TRBV18 to TRBJ2-3; 7 positions match TRBD1. Germline lookup yields CDR1 KGHSH and CDR2 LQKENI. V shed 2 bases and J 2 bases; nucleotides not matched to a gene: 4. The CDR3 is made up of 15 amino acids. The DNA of the CDR3 is TGTGCCAGCTCACCAGGGACAGCCTTCACAGATACGCAGTATTTT. Protein: CASSPGTAFTDTQYF. The variable domain in full, completed from reference TRBV18 and TRBJ2-3, reads NAGVMQNPRHLVRRRGQEARLRCSPMKGHSHVYWYRQLPEEGLKFMVYLQKENIIDESGMPKERFSAEFPKEGPSILRIQQVVRGDSAAYFCASSPGTAFTDTQYFGPGTRLTVL.

This clonotype was counted a few times. The junction and the germline gene differ at one end; a read error may be behind it. The chain uses TRBV5-1 and TRBJ2-1; D is ambiguous. CDR1 and CDR2 from the germline V gene are SGHRS and YFSETQ. The CDR3 consists of 16 residues. The CDR3, as DNA: TGCGCTAGCAGCACCCCCGCTGGGCGGTTAGACAATGAGCAGTTCTTC. It specifies CASSTPAGRLDNEQFF.

The chain recombines TRBV10-3 with TRBJ1-1; TRBD1 matches at 7 bases. The CDR3 has 14 residues. Germline CDR1 reads ENHRY; CDR2 reads SYGVKD. The ends lost 7 bases at V and 3 bases at J; junction bases unmatched: 8. The CDR3 coding sequence is TGTGCCATCACTGGCAGGGGGGTTCACACTGAAGCTTTCTTT. It specifies CAITGRGVHTEAFF.

The table lists this clonotype with a few counts. V is TRBV29-1 and J is TRBJ2-7; tentatively, D is TRBD2 (6 bases). The ends were cut back, 7 bases at V and 7 bases at J, with 20 bases in the middle. The CDR3 spans 13 residues. CDR1 and CDR2 from the germline V gene are SQVTM and ANQGSEA. CDR3 DNA sequence: TGCAGCGCCCGGAGGGCCCCAGAGAGGGAGCAGTACTTC. This translates into CSARRAPEREQYF.

This clonotype occurred a few times. The rearrangement joins TRBV12-3 or TRBV12-4 to TRBJ2-1, with D perhaps matching TRBD1 (5 bases). The CDR3 covers 14 residues. The V end was cut by 1 base, the J end by 6 bases, with 10 bases between. This CDR3 is CASSLVAGINEQFF. For the CDR3, the DNA is TGTGCCAGCAGTTTAGTCGCAGGGATCAATGAGCAGTTCTTC.

V usage is TRBV5-5 and J usage is TRBJ2-7, with D tentatively TRBD1 (6 bases). The V gene lost 4 bases and the J gene lost 3 bases, with 20 bases spanning the gap. This CDR3 region has 16 residues. Germline CDR1 is SGHKS and CDR2 is YYEKEE (reference sequence). CDR3 in DNA: TGTGCCAGCAGCCCCCAGGCGGCAGGGGCATTCTACGAGCAGTACTTC. This gives the protein CASSPQAAGAFYEQYF.

The chain employs TRBV20-1 and TRBJ2-1, with 12 bases fitting TRBD2. Unmatched junction bases numbered 5, after V lost 8 bases and J lost 6 bases. This CDR3 has 13 residues. Germline V gene lookup returns CDR1 DFQATT and CDR2 SNEGSKA (reference sequence). As DNA, the CDR3 is TGCAGTCCCCTAGCGGGGGGGTTCAATGAGCAGTTCTTC. Protein: CSPLAGGFNEQFF.

The rearrangement links TRBV29-1 to TRBJ2-1; 7 nucleotides align to TRBD1. The CDR3 totals 13 residues. The J segment lost 8 bases and the V segment lost 7 bases, leaving 11 bases of the junction unmatched. The germline gives CDR1 SQVTM, CDR2 ANQGSEA. The DNA of the CDR3 is TGCAGCGGGGGTAGAGACAGGGATGATGAGCAGTTCTTC. Translating it yields CSGGRDRDDEQFF.

The V and J genes are TRBV5-1 and TRBJ2-7, with 7 bases fitting TRBD1. Germline V gene data show CDR1 as SGHRS and CDR2 as YFSETQ. CDR3 length: 13 residues. The V gene end was trimmed by 4 bases and the J gene end by 7 bases; junction bases not matched to a gene: 8. The CDR3 DNA reads TGCGCCAGCAGCCAAACACAGGGGCTTGAGCAGTACTTC. Protein sequence: CASSQTQGLEQYF.

J is TRBJ2-7 and V is TRBV19, with 8 bases that match TRBD2. J was trimmed by 6 bases and V by 1 base; bases with no gene match: 8. Germline V gene sequence: CDR1 LNHDA, CDR2 SQIVND (reference sequence). The CDR3 extends over 15 amino acids. The DNA for the CDR3 is TGTGCCAGTAGTATAGCCGCCGCGGGAGGCGCCGAGCAGTACTTC. This codes for CASSIAAAGGAEQYF.